This T cell receptor beta chain was sequenced for a study of graft-versus-host responses after intestinal transplantation. General observations from the study: GvH clones turned up in recipient marrow; some had shown up first in ileum or blood.

Some clones are missing from TCRdb's copy, which holds only in-frame ones; the method was immunoSEQ multiplex PCR. This sample has approximately 88,000 clones, with 85% to 90% found just once. Details on this clone: Its specificity is unknown.

The CDR3 is 14 residues long. Germline V gene sequence: CDR1 SEHNR, CDR2 FQNEAQ (reference sequence). Between the trimmed V and J ends, which lost 2 bases and 1 base, there was a span of 8 bases. The sample in question was unstimulated CD4+ T cells sorted from spleen or lymph node cells, obtained before intestinal transplant. The chain uses TRBV7-9 and TRBJ1-1, with D perhaps TRBD1 (5 bases). This receptor was taken from a human donor who received an intestinal transplant. The CDR3 loop reads CASSLFGGNTEAFF. The CDR3 DNA is TGTGCCAGCAGCTTATTCGGGGGGAACACTGAAGCTTTCTTT.